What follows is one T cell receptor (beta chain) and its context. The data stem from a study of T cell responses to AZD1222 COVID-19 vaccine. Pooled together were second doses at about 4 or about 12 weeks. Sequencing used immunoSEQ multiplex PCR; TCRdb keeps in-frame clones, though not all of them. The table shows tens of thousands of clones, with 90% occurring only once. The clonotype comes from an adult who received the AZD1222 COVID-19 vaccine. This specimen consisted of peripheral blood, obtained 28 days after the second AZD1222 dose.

Here the CDR3 DNA reads TGTGCCAGTAGCCGGGACAGCCGAAGGAACACTGAAGCTTTCTTT. Protein product: CASSRDSRRNTEAFF. The chain employs TRBV19 and TRBJ1-1; TRBD1 matches at 7 bases. The CDR3 is 15 amino acids. V lost 6 bases and J lost 1; bases outside the gene matches: 8. Germline values: CDR1 LNHDA, CDR2 SQIVND (reference sequence).